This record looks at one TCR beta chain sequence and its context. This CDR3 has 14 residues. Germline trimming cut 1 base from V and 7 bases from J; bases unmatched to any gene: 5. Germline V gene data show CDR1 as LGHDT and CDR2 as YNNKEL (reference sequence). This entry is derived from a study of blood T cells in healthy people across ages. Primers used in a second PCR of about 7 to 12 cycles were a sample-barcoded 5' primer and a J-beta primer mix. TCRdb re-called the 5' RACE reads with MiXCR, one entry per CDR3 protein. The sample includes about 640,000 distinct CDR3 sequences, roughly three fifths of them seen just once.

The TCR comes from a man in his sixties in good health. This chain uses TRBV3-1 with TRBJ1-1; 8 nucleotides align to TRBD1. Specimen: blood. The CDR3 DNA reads TGTGCCAGCAGCCAAGGACAGGGGAGGAATGAAGCTTTCTTT. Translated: CASSQGQGRNEAFF. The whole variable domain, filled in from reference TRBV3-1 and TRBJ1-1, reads DTAVSQTPKYLVTQMGNDKSIKCEQNLGHDTMYWYKQDSKKFLKIMFSYNNKELIINETVPNRFSPKSPDKAHLNLHINSLELGDSAVYFCASSQGQGRNEAFFGQGTRLTVV.